The source of this T cell receptor beta chain is a study of memory CD8 T cells in hepatitis C reinfection. Study-wide findings and caveats: Conclusions on public clonotypes and secondary clearance were not definitive with about 5 donors.

From germline, CDR1 is MDHEN and CDR2 SYDVKM. The CDR3 consists of 15 residues. Trimming shortened V by 3 bases and J by 0 bases, and 9 bases separated the two germline ends. In regard to this clone: The antigen is unknown.

TCRdb keeps only in-frame clones here, not all; method: immunoSEQ multiplex PCR. The sample carries about 50,000 clones, 85% to 90% recorded once. Noted time point: late/post reinfection, 12 to 24 weeks after detection. The sorted cells went straight to TCR sequencing with no prior in vitro expansion. Donors came from people who inject drugs enrolled in HEPCO, Canada. Total naive CD8 T cells were sorted as viable CD3+ CD8+ CD45RO- cells from two donors. The rearrangement links TRBV28 to TRBJ2-1; D uncertain. This sequence originates from a man in his late teens or twenties with hepatitis C virus infection. Sequenced: naive CD8+ T cells sorted from blood. The CDR3 DNA reads TGTGCCAGCAGTTTTGGCAGGAACTCCTACAATGAGCAGTTCTTC. Translation: CASSFGRNSYNEQFF.